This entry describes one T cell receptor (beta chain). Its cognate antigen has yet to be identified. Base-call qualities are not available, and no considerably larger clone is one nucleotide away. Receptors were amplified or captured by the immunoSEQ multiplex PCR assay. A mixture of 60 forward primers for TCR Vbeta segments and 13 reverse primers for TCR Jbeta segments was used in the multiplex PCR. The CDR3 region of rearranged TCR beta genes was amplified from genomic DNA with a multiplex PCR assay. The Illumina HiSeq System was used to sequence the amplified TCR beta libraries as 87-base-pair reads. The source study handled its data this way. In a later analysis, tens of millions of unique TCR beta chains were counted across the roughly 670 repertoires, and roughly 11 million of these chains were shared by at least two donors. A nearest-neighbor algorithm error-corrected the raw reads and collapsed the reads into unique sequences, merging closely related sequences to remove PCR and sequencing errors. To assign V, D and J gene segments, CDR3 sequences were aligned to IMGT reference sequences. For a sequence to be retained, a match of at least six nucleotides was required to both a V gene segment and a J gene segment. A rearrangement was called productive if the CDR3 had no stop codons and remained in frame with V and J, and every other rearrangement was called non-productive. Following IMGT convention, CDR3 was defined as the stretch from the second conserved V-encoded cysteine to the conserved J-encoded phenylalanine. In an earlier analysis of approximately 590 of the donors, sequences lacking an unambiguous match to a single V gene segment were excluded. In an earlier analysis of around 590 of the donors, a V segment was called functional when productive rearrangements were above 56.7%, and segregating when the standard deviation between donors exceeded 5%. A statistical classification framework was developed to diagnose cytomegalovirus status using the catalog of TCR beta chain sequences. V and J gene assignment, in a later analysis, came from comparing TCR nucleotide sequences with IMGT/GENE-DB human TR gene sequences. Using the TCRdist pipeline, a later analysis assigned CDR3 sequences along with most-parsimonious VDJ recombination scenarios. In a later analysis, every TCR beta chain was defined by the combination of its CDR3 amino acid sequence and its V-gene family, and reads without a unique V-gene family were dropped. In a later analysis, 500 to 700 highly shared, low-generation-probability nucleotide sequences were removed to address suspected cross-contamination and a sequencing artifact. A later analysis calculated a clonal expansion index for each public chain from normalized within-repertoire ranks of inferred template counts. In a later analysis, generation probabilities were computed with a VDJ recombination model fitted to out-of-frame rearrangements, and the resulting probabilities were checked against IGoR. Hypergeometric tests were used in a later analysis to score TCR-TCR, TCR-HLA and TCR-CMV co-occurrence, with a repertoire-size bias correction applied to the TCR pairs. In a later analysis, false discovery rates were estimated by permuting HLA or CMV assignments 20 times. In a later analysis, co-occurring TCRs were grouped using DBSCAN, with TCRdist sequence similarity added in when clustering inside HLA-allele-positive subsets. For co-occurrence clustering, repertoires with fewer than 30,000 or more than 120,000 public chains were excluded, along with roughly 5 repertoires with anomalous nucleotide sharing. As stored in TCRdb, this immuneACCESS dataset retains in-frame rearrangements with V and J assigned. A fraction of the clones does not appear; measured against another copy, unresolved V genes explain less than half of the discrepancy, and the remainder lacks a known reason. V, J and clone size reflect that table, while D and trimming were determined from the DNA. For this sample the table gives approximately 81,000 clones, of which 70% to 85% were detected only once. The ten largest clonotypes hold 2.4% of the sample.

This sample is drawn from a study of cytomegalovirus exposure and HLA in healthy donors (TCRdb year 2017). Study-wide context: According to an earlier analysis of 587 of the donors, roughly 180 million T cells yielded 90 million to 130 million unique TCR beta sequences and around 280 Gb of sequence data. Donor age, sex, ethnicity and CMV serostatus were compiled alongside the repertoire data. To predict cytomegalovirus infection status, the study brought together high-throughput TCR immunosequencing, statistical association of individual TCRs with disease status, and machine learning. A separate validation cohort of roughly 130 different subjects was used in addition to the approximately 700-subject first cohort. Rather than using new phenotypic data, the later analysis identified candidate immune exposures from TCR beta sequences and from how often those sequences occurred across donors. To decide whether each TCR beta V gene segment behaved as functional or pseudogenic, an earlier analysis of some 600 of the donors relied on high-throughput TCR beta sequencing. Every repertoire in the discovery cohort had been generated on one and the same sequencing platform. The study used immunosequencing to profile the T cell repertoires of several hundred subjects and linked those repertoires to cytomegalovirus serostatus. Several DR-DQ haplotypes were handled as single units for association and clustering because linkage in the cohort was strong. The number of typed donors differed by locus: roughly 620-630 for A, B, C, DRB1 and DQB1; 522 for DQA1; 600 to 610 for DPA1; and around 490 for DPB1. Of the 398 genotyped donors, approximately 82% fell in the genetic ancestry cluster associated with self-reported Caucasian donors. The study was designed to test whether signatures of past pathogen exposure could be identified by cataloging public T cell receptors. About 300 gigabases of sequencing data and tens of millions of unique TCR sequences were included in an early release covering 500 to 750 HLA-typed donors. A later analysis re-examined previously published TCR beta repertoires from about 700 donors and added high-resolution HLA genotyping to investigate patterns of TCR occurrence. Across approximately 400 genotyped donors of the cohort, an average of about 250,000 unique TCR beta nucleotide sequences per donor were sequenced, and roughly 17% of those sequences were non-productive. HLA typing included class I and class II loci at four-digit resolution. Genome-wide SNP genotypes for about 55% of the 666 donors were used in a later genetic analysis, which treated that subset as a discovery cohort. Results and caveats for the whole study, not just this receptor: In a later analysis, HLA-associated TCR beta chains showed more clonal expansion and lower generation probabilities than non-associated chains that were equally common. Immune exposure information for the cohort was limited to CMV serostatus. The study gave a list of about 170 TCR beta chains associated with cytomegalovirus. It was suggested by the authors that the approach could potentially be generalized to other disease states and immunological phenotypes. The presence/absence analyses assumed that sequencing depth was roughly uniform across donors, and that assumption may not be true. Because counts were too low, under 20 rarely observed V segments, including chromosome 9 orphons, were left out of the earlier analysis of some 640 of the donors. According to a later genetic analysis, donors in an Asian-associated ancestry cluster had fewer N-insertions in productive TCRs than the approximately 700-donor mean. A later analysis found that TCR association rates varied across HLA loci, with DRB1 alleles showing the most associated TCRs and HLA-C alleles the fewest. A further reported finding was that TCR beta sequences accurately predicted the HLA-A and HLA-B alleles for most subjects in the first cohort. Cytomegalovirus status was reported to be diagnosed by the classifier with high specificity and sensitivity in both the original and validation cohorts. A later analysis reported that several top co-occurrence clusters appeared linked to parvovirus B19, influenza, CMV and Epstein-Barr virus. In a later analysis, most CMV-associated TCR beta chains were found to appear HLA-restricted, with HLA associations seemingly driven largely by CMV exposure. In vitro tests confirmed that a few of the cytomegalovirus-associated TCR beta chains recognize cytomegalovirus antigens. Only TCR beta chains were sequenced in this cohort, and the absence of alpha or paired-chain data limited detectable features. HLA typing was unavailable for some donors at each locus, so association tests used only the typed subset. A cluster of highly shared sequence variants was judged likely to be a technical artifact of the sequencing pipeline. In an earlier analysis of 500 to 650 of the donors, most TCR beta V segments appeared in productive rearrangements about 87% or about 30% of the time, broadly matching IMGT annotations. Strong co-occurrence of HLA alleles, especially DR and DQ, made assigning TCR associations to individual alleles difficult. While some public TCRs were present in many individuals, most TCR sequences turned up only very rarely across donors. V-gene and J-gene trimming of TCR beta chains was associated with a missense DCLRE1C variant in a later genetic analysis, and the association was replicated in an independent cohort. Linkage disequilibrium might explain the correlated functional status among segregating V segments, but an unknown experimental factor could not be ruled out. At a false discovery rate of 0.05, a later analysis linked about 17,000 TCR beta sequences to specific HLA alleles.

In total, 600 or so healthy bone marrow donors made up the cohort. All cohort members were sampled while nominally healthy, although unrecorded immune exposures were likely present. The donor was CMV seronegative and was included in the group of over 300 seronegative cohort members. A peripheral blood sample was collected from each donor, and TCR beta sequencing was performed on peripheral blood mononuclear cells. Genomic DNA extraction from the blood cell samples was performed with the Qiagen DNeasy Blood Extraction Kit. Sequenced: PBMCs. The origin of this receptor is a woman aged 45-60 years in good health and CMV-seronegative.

Here the CDR3 is given as CASSLSFGGAENEQFF. The nucleotide sequence is given as TGTGCCAGCAGCCTTAGTTTCGGGGGGGCAGAGAATGAGCAGTTCTTC. The chain joins TRBV7-8 to TRBJ2-1; TRBD2 agrees with 8 junctional bases. CDR1 and CDR2 were assigned from the germline V gene as SGHVS and FQNEAQ. From cysteine to phenylalanine, the CDR3 is 16 amino acids long. Only CDR3 DNA is held: 48 bases, read in frame from base 1. Clipping removes 5 bases from V and 7 bases from J, with 13 as the unmatched junction base count.